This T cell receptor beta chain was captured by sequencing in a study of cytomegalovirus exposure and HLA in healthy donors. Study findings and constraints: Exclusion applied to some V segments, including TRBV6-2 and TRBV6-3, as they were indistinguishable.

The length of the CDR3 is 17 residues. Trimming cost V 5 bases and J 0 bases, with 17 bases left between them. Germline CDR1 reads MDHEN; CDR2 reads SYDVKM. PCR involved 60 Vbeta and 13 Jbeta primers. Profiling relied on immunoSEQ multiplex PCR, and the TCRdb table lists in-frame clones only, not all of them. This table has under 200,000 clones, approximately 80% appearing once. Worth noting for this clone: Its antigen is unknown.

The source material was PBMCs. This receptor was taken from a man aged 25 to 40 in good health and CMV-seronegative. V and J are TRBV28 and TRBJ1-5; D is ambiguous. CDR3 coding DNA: TGTGCCAGCAGTACCACAAACGGGATTTATAGCAATCAGCCCCAGCATTTT. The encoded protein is CASSTTNGIYSNQPQHF.